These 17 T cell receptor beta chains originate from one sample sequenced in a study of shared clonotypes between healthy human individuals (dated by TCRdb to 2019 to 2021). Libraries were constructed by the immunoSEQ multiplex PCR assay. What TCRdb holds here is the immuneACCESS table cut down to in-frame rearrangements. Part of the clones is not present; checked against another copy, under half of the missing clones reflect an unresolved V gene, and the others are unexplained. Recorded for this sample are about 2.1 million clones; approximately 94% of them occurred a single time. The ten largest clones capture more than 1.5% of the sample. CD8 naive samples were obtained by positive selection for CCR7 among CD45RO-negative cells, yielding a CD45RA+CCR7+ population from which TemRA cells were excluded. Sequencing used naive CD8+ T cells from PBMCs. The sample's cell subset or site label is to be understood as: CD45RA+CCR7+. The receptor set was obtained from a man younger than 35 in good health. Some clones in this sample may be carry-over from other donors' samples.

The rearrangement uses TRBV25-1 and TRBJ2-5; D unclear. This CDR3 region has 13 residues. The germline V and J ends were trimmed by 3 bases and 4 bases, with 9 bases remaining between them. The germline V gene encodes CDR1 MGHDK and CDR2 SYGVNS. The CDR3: CASSEELGETQYF. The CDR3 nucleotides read TGTGCCAGCAGTGAGGAGTTGGGAGAGACCCAGTACTTC.

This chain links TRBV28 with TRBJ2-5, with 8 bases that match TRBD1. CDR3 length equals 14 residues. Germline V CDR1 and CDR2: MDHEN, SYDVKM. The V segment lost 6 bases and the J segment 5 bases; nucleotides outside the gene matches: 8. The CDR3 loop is CASRVGQASETQYF. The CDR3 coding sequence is TGTGCCAGCAGAGTGGGACAGGCCTCGGAGACCCAGTACTTC.

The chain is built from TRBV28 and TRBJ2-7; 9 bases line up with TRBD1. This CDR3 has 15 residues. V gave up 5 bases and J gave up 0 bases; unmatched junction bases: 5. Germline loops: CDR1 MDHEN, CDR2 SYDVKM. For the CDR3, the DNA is TGTGCCAGCAGTCCGGGACAGGGCTACTCCTACGAGCAGTACTTC. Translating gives CASSPGQGYSYEQYF.

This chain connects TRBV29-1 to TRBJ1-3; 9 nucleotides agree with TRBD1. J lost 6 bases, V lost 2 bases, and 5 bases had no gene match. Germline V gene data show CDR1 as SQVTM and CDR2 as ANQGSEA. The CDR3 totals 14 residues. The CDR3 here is CSVEFRDRENTIYF. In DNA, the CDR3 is TGCAGCGTTGAATTCCGGGACAGGGAAAACACCATATATTTT.

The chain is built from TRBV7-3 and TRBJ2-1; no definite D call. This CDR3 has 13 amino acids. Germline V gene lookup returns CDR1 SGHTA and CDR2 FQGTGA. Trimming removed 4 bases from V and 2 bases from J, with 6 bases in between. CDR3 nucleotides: TGTGCCAGCAGCTCAAAGACCTACAATGAGCAGTTCTTC. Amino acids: CASSSKTYNEQFF.

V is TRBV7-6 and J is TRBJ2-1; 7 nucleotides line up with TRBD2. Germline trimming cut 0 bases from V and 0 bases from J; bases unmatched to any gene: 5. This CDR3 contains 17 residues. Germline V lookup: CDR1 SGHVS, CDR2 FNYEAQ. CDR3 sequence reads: CASSLAGGGSSYNEQFF. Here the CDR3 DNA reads TGTGCCAGCAGCTTAGCGGGCGGCGGGAGCTCCTACAATGAGCAGTTCTTC.

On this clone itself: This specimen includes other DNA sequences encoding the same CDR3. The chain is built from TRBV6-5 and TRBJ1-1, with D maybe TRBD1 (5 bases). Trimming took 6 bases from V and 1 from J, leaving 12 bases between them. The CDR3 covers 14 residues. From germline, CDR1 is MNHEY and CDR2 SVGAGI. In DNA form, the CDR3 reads TGTGCCAGCAGCCCCGGGACGGGGAACACTGAAGCTTTCTTT. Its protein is CASSPGTGNTEAFF.

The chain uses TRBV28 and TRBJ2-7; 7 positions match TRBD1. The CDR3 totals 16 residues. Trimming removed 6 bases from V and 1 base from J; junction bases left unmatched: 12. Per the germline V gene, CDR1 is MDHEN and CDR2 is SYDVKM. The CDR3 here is CASSPGTEGVSYEQYF. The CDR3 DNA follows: TGTGCCAGCAGCCCCGGGACAGAAGGGGTTTCCTACGAGCAGTACTTC.

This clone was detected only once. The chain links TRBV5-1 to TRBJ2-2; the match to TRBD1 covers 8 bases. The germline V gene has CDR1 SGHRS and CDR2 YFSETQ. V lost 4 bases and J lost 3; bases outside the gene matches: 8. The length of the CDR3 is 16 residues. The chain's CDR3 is CASSIAGTGDTGELFF. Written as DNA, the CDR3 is TGCGCCAGCAGCATCGCCGGGACAGGAGACACCGGGGAGCTGTTTTTT.

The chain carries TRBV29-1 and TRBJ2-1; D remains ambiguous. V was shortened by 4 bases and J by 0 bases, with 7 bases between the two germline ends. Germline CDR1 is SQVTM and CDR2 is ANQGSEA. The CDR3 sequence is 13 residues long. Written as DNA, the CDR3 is TGCAGCGTTGTCTGGAGCTCCTACAATGAGCAGTTCTTC. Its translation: CSVVWSSYNEQFF.

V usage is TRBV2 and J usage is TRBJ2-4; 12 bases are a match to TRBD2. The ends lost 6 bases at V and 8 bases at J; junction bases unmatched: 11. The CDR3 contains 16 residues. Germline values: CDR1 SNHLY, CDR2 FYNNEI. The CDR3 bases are TGTGCCAGCAGCCCCTGGGGTGCTAGCGGGAGGGACATTCAGTACTTC. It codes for CASSPWGASGRDIQYF.

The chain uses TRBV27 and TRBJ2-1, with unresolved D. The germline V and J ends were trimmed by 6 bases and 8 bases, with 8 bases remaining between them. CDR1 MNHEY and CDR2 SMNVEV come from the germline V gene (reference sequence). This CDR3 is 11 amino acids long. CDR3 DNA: TGTGCCAGCAGATCAGTGGATGAGCAGTTCTTC. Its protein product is CASRSVDEQFF.

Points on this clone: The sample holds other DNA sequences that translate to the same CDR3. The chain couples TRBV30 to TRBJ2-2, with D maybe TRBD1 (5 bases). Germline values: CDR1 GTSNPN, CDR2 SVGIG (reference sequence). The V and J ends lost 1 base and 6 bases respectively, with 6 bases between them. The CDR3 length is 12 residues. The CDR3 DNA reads TGTGCCTGGAGTGAGGGGTCCGGGGAGCTGTTTTTT. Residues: CAWSEGSGELFF.

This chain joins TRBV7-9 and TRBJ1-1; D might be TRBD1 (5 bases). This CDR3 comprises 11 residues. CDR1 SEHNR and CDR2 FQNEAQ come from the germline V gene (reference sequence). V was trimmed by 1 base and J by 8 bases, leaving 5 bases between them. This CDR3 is CASSLGDEAFF. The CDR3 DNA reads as TGTGCCAGCAGCTTAGGGGACGAAGCTTTCTTT.

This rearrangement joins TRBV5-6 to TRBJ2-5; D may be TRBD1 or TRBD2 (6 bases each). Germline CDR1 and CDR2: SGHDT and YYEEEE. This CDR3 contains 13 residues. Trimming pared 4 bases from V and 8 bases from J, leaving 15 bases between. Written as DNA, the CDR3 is TGTGCCAGCAGCCACGGGGGCGGACAAACCCAGTACTTC. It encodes CASSHGGGQTQYF.

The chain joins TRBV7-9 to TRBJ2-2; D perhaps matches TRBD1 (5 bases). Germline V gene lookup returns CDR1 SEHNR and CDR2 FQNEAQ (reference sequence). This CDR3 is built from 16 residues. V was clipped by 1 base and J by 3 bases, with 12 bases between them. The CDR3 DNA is TGTGCCAGCAGCTTAGGGGCGATAGGGGACACCGGGGAGCTGTTTTTT. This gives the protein CASSLGAIGDTGELFF.

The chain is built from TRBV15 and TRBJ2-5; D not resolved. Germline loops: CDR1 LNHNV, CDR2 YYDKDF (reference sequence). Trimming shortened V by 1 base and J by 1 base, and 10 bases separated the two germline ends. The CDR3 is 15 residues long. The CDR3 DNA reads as TGTGCCACCAGCAGAGGACTGGGATTCCAAGAGACCCAGTACTTC. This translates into CATSRGLGFQETQYF.